The rows below give T cell receptor beta chains drawn from one sample of a study of CD8 T cells in ankylosing spondylitis. Each CDR3 protein is one row after TCRdb ran MiXCR on the 5' RACE reads. Of hundreds of thousands of distinct CDR3 sequences in the sample, 20% to 30% were seen once. The sequenced sample was blood, either unsorted or a sorted T cell fraction (not recorded which). Source of these receptors: a male donor with ankylosing spondylitis or in good health (not recorded which). CDR3s include the opening cysteine and the closing phenylalanine or tryptophan. The order of the fields is D gene, clone size, J gene, V gene, CDR3 protein, CDR3 DNA. D genes are given only for firm matches. Clone size, where shown, is once, few, many, or a class for clones that have expanded.

d_call: NA; clone_size: many; j_call: TRBJ1-4; v_call: TRBV12-3/TRBV12-4; cdr3_aa: CASSKGGPWLFF; cdr3_nt: TGTGCCAGCAGTAAAGGGGGACCGTGGCTGTTTTTT
d_call: NA; clone_size: many; j_call: TRBJ2-5; v_call: TRBV12-3/TRBV12-4; cdr3_aa: CASALGQETQYF; cdr3_nt: TGTGCCAGCGCACTAGGTCAGGAGACCCAGTACTTC
d_call: TRBD1; clone_size: many; j_call: TRBJ2-3; v_call: TRBV7-2; cdr3_aa: CASNRGETDTQYF; cdr3_nt: TGTGCCAGCAACAGGGGCGAGACAGATACGCAGTATTTT
d_call: TRBD2; clone_size: many; j_call: TRBJ2-1; v_call: TRBV20-1; cdr3_aa: CSARDDAGLAGEAYNEQFF; cdr3_nt: TGCAGTGCTAGAGATGACGCGGGACTAGCGGGAGAGGCCTACAATGAGCAGTTCTTC
d_call: TRBD2; clone_size: NA; j_call: TRBJ2-7; v_call: TRBV12-3/TRBV12-4; cdr3_aa: CASGLAASYEQYF; cdr3_nt: TGTGCCAGCGGACTAGCGGCTTCCTACGAGCAGTACTTC
d_call: TRBD2; clone_size: many; j_call: TRBJ2-3; v_call: TRBV6-4; cdr3_aa: CASSPSGSLNTQYF; cdr3_nt: TGTGCCAGCAGTCCCAGCGGGAGCCTAAATACGCAGTATTTT
d_call: NA; clone_size: many; j_call: TRBJ2-7; v_call: TRBV20-1; cdr3_aa: CSAPPQGLPYEQYF; cdr3_nt: TGCAGTGCTCCCCCCCAGGGTCTTCCCTACGAGCAGTACTTC
d_call: NA; clone_size: NA; j_call: TRBJ2-3; v_call: TRBV20-1; cdr3_aa: CSASSGDTQYF; cdr3_nt: TGCAGTGCTAGTTCGGGAGATACGCAGTATTTT
d_call: NA; clone_size: few; j_call: TRBJ2-3; v_call: TRBV7-2; cdr3_aa: CASSSNRGPTGDTQYF; cdr3_nt: TGTGCCAGCAGTAGTAATAGGGGCCCCACCGGAGATACGCAGTATTTT
d_call: TRBD1; clone_size: many; j_call: TRBJ1-3; v_call: TRBV20-1; cdr3_aa: CSASRQGGNTIYF; cdr3_nt: TGCAGTGCTAGCAGACAGGGCGGAAACACCATATATTTT
d_call: TRBD2; clone_size: NA; j_call: TRBJ2-3; v_call: TRBV6-5; cdr3_aa: CASSYSGGLAERHAF; cdr3_nt: TGTGCCAGCAGTTACTCGGGCGGACTAGCGGAGCGACACGCTTTT
d_call: NA; clone_size: many; j_call: TRBJ1-1; v_call: TRBV5-1; cdr3_aa: CASSLEMNTEAFF; cdr3_nt: TGCGCCAGCAGCTTGGAAATGAACACTGAAGCTTTCTTT
d_call: TRBD2; clone_size: few; j_call: TRBJ2-5; v_call: TRBV12-3/TRBV12-4; cdr3_aa: CASTRKGGPGGFQETQYF; cdr3_nt: TGTGCCAGCACCCGTAAGGGTGGGCCGGGGGGTTTCCAAGAGACCCAGTACTTC
d_call: NA; clone_size: many; j_call: TRBJ2-2; v_call: TRBV9; cdr3_aa: CASSSLGIGELFF; cdr3_nt: TGTGCCAGCAGTTCCCTCGGTATCGGGGAGCTGTTTTTT
d_call: NA; clone_size: few; j_call: TRBJ2-5; v_call: TRBV29-1; cdr3_aa: CSGQQRSWGETQYF; cdr3_nt: TGCAGCGGACAACAACGGAGCTGGGGGGAGACCCAGTACTTC
d_call: NA; clone_size: NA; j_call: TRBJ2-7; v_call: TRBV12-3/TRBV12-4; cdr3_aa: CASSPRTVGEQYF; cdr3_nt: TGTGCCAGCAGTCCAAGGACAGTAGGCGAGCAGTACTTC
d_call: NA; clone_size: NA; j_call: TRBJ2-5; v_call: TRBV11-2; cdr3_aa: CASSLVRGGQGETQYF; cdr3_nt: TGTGCCAGCAGCTTAGTACGGGGGGGACAGGGAGAGACCCAGTACTTC
d_call: NA; clone_size: NA; j_call: TRBJ1-6; v_call: TRBV10-3; cdr3_aa: CAISPSQGHSPLHF; cdr3_nt: TGTGCCATCAGCCCGTCGCAGGGGCACTCACCCCTCCACTTT
d_call: TRBD2; clone_size: few; j_call: TRBJ2-1; v_call: TRBV6-1; cdr3_aa: CASSRGLAGVYEQFF; cdr3_nt: TGTGCCAGCAGTCGTGGACTAGCGGGAGTCTATGAGCAGTTCTTC
d_call: NA; clone_size: many; j_call: TRBJ2-1; v_call: TRBV7-2; cdr3_aa: CASSLIRYNEQFF; cdr3_nt: TGTGCCAGCAGCTTAATTCGGTACAATGAGCAGTTCTTC
d_call: NA; clone_size: many; j_call: TRBJ1-5; v_call: TRBV24-1; cdr3_aa: CATTLVPTLRGNQPQHF; cdr3_nt: TGTGCCACCACGCTGGTCCCTACCCTCCGGGGCAATCAGCCCCAGCATTTT
d_call: TRBD2; clone_size: many; j_call: TRBJ2-1; v_call: TRBV28; cdr3_aa: CASRTSGGYNEQFF; cdr3_nt: TGTGCCAGCAGGACTAGCGGGGGGTACAATGAGCAGTTCTTC
d_call: NA; clone_size: NA; j_call: TRBJ2-7; v_call: TRBV5-5; cdr3_aa: CASSSRGRADEQYF; cdr3_nt: TGTGCCAGCAGCTCCAGGGGAAGGGCCGACGAGCAGTACTTC
d_call: NA; clone_size: NA; j_call: TRBJ2-5; v_call: TRBV29-1; cdr3_aa: CSVGQGETQYF; cdr3_nt: TGCAGCGTTGGGCAGGGAGAGACCCAGTACTTC
d_call: NA; clone_size: few; j_call: TRBJ2-3; v_call: TRBV20-1; cdr3_aa: CSATGGGSTDTQYF; cdr3_nt: TGCAGTGCTACTGGCGGGGGCAGCACAGATACGCAGTATTTT
d_call: NA; clone_size: many; j_call: TRBJ1-6; v_call: TRBV28; cdr3_aa: CASRGISYNSPLHF; cdr3_nt: TGTGCCAGTAGGGGGATCTCCTATAATTCACCCCTCCACTTT
d_call: TRBD1; clone_size: many; j_call: TRBJ1-1; v_call: TRBV7-9; cdr3_aa: CASSGTRDRVTEAFF; cdr3_nt: TGTGCCAGCAGCGGTACCCGGGACAGGGTAACTGAAGCTTTCTTT
d_call: NA; clone_size: once; j_call: TRBJ1-1; v_call: TRBV29-1; cdr3_aa: CSAWKSNTEAFF; cdr3_nt: TGCAGCGCCTGGAAGTCGAACACTGAAGCTTTCTTT
d_call: NA; clone_size: NA; j_call: TRBJ1-2; v_call: TRBV5-1; cdr3_aa: CASSLGGRAIDYGYTF; cdr3_nt: TGCGCCAGCAGCTTGGGGGGCAGGGCGATCGACTATGGCTACACCTTC
d_call: NA; clone_size: NA; j_call: TRBJ2-1; v_call: TRBV5-1; cdr3_aa: CASSQGDGLYNEQFF; cdr3_nt: TGCGCCAGCAGCCAGGGGGACGGACTATACAATGAGCAGTTCTTC
d_call: TRBD1; clone_size: many; j_call: TRBJ2-5; v_call: TRBV29-1; cdr3_aa: CSAEQGTIETQYF; cdr3_nt: TGCAGCGCCGAACAGGGGACCATAGAGACCCAGTACTTC
d_call: TRBD1; clone_size: many; j_call: TRBJ1-2; v_call: TRBV10-3; cdr3_aa: CAISLRGTDGYTF; cdr3_nt: TGTGCCATCAGTCTCAGGGGGACTGATGGCTACACCTTC
d_call: TRBD1; clone_size: many; j_call: TRBJ2-5; v_call: TRBV29-1; cdr3_aa: CSVRQGETQYF; cdr3_nt: TGCAGCGTTCGACAGGGAGAGACCCAGTACTTC